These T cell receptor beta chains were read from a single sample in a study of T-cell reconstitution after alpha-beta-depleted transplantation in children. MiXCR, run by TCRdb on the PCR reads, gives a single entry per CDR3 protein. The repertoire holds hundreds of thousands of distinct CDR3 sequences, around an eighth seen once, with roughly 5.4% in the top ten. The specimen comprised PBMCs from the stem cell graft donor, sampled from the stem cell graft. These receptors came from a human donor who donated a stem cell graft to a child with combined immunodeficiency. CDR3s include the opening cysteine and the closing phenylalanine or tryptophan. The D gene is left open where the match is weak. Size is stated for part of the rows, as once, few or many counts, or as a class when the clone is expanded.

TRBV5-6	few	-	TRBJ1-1	TGTGCCAGCAGCTTCAAGGACTCCCGTAGGACTGAAGCTTTCTTT	CASSFKDSRRTEAFF
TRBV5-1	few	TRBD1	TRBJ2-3	TGCGCCAGTATCGCCACAGGGGCAGATACGCAGTATTTT	CASIATGADTQYF
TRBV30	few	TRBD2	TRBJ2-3	TGTGCCTCTGCGGGGGGGGGCCTAGCTTTAGGTACGCAGTATTTT	CASAGGGLALGTQYF
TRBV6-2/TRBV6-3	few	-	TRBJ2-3	TGTGCCAGCAGTCCTTTCCGTGTAGATACGCAGTATTTT	CASSPFRVDTQYF
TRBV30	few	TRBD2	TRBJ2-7	TGTGCCTGGAGTGTCGCTAGCGGCTACGAGCAGTACTTC	CAWSVASGYEQYF
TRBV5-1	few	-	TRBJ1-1	TGCGCCAGCAGCACAGGGACAACAGGCACTGAAGCTTTCTTT	CASSTGTTGTEAFF
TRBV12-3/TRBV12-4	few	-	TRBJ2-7	TGTGCCAGCAGTTTTACCGAGGGATCCTACGAGCAGTACTTC	CASSFTEGSYEQYF
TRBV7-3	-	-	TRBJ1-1	TGTGCCAGCAGCCCTTATGGGGGGGGGATGAACACTGAAGCTTTCTTT	CASSPYGGGMNTEAFF
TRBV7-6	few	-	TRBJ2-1	TGTGCCAGCAGCTTAGAGAGGTCCAATGAGCAGTTCTTC	CASSLERSNEQFF
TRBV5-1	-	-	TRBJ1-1	TGCGCCAGCAGCTTGGGGCAGGGCCCTGAAGCTTTCTTT	CASSLGQGPEAFF
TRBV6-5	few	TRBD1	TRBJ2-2	TGTGCCAGTCGGGACAGGGGGCTGGGGACCGGGGAGCTGTTTTTT	CASRDRGLGTGELFF
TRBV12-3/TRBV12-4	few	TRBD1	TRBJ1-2	TGTGCCAGCAGTCCCGGGACAGGTTATAATGGCTACACCTTC	CASSPGTGYNGYTF
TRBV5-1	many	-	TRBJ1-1	TGCGCCAGCAGCTTGGGGCGGGGCACTGAAGCTTTCTTT	CASSLGRGTEAFF
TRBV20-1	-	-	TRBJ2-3	TGCAGTGCCGTGAGGGGCTCAGGGCCCTACACAGATACGCAGTATTTT	CSAVRGSGPYTDTQYF
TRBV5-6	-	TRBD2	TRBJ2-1	TGTGCCAGCAGCCCATTCGGGACTAGCGGGAGAAGACGTGAGCAGTTCTTC	CASSPFGTSGRRREQFF
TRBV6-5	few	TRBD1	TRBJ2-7	TGTGCCAGCAGCAACGGACAGGGCGAGCAGTACTTC	CASSNGQGEQYF
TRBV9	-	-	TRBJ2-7	TGTGCCAGCAGCGAGTTCTACGAGCAGTACTTC	CASSEFYEQYF
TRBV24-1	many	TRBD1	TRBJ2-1	TGTGCCACCAGTGAACCGGGACAGCCCTACAATGAGCAGTTCTTC	CATSEPGQPYNEQFF
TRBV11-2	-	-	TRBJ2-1	TGTGCCAGCAGCTTAGCGGGGCGAGGGGGCAATGAGCAGTTCTTC	CASSLAGRGGNEQFF
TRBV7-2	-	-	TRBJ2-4	TGTGCCAGCAGCTTAGTGAAAGGGATTCAGTACTTC	CASSLVKGIQYF
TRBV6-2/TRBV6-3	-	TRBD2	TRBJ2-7	TGTGCCAGCAGTTACTCTGTACTAGCGGTATCCTACGAGCAGTACTTC	CASSYSVLAVSYEQYF
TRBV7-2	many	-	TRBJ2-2	TGTGCCAGCAGCTTCATCATCGGCCGGGAGCTGTTTTTT	CASSFIIGRELFF
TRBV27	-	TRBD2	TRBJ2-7	TGTGCCAGCAGTTTATGGGGGGGTGAGCAGTACTTC	CASSLWGGEQYF
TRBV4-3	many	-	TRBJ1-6	TGCGCCAGCAGCCAAGATCCCAGGGGTTCGATTTCACCCCTCCACTTT	CASSQDPRGSISPLHF
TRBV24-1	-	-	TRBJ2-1	TGTGCCACCAGTGATTTCCCCACCTACTCAGGCGATGAGCAGTTCTTC	CATSDFPTYSGDEQFF
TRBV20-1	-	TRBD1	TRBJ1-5	TGCAGTGCTATCAGGGGGAGGCCCCAGCATTTT	CSAIRGRPQHF
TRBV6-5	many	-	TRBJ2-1	TGTGCCAGCAGCCGACCAGGGTGGTCCTACAATGAGCAGTTCTTC	CASSRPGWSYNEQFF
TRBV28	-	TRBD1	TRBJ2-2	TGTGCCAGCAGTTTGCCAATAACAGGGGGTGCCGGGGAGCTGTTTTTT	CASSLPITGGAGELFF
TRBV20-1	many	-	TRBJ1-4	TGCAGTGCTAGTCCCGCCAGGGGCAATGAAAAACTGTTTTTT	CSASPARGNEKLFF
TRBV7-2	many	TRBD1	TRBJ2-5	TGTGCCAGCAGCTTAGGCCAGGGGGTACTACAAGAGACCCAGTACTTC	CASSLGQGVLQETQYF
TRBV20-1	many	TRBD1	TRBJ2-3	TGCAGTGCTAGAGTATTTGAGACAGGGCCTAGCACAGATACGCAGTATTTT	CSARVFETGPSTDTQYF
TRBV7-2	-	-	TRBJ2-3	TGTGCCAGCAGCTCCTTACAGGGAATAGATACGCAGTATTTT	CASSSLQGIDTQYF